These 6 T cell receptor beta chains were all obtained from the same sample, sequenced in a study of T-cell memory formation after mild COVID-19. Each CDR3 protein is one row after TCRdb ran MiXCR on the 5' RACE reads. The table includes tens of thousands of distinct CDR3 sequences, 8% to 10% detected once. Input material: PBMCs or a T cell subset sorted from them (not recorded which). All receptors come from an adult woman who had mild COVID-19 (a few samples of this study predate the infection). Cell type and time point are not known.

This clonotype was seen a single time. The chain employs TRBV15 and TRBJ1-5; tentatively, D is TRBD1 (6 bases). The CDR3 has 15 amino acids. The V end lost 4 bases, the J end lost 0 bases, and 10 bases lay between the germline ends. Germline CDR1 and CDR2: LNHNV and YYDKDF (reference sequence). This CDR3 reads CATSKRTVSNQPQHF. The DNA for the CDR3 is TGTGCCACCAGCAAACGGACAGTTAGCAATCAGCCCCAGCATTTT.

The chain carries TRBV18 and TRBJ2-7, with 10 bases lining up with TRBD2. Germline V CDR1 and CDR2: KGHSH, LQKENI. J gave up 7 bases and V 3 bases, and 3 bases lay outside the gene matches. This CDR3 region has 13 residues. CDR3 in amino acids: CASSPLAGEEQYF. The CDR3, as DNA: TGTGCCAGCTCACCGCTAGCGGGAGAAGAGCAGTACTTC.

Ten or more counts support this clonotype. The chain links TRBV10-3 to TRBJ2-2; a weak D match, TRBD2 (6 bases). The CDR3 spans 16 residues. Per germline, CDR1 ENHRY and CDR2 SYGVKD. With 4 bases removed from V and 0 bases from J, the gap between germline ends came to 12 bases. CDR3 region: CAISALGTSNTGELFF. The DNA of the CDR3 is TGTGCCATCAGTGCCCTCGGGACTTCGAACACCGGGGAGCTGTTTTTT.

This clonotype occurred many times. The chain joins TRBV12-3 or TRBV12-4 to TRBJ2-1; D is perhaps TRBD1 or TRBD2 (5 bases each). This CDR3 has 15 amino acids. V was pared by 10 bases and J by 5 bases, with 21 bases between. CDR3 region: CATSILMGRDNEQFF. CDR3 sequence (DNA): TGTGCCACCTCGATATTAATGGGGCGGGACAATGAGCAGTTCTTC.

Ten or more counts support this clonotype. The chain links TRBV6-4 to TRBJ1-1; a possible D gene is TRBD1 (5 bases). Germline CDR1 reads MRHNA; CDR2 reads SNTAGT. CDR3 size: 13 residues. V was pared by 3 bases and J by 1 base, with 6 bases between. The CDR3 bases are TGTGCCAGCAGTGAGGGGCAGAACACTGAAGCTTTCTTT. Residues: CASSEGQNTEAFF.

This clonotype was found a few times. V usage is TRBV7-9 and J usage is TRBJ1-1; D unclear. The ends were cut back, 1 base at V and 0 bases at J, with 3 bases in the middle. The CDR3 contains 13 residues. Germline CDR1 is SEHNR and CDR2 is FQNEAQ (reference sequence). Here the CDR3 reads CASSLELNTEAFF. In DNA form, the CDR3 reads TGTGCCAGCAGCTTAGAGCTGAACACTGAAGCTTTCTTT.